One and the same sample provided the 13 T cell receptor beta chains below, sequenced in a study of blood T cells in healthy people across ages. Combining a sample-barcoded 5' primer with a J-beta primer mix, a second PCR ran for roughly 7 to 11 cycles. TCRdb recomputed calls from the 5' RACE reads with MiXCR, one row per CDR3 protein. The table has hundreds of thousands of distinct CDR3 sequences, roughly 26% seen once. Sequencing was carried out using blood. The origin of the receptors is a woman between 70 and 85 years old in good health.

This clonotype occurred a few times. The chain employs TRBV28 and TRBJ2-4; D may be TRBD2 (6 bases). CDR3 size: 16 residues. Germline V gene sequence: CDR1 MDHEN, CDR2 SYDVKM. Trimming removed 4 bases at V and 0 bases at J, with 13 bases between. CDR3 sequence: CASSSRDFLAKNIQYF. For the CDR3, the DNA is TGTGCCAGCAGTTCACGGGACTTCCTAGCCAAAAACATTCAGTACTTC.

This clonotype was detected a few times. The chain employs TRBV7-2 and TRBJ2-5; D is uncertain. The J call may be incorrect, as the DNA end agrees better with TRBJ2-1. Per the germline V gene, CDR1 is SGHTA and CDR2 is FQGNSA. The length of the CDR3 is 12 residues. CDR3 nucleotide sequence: TGTGCCAGCAGTTTACACGACCTAAAGCAGTTCTTC. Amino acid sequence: CASSLHDLKQFF.

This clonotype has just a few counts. CDR3 coding DNA: TGTGCCAGCAGCTTAGACTTTGGCTCACCCCTCCACTTT. Amino acids: CASSLDFGSPLHF. The chain links TRBV7-2 to TRBJ1-6; D remains ambiguous. CDR3 length: 13 residues. Germline CDR1 SGHTA, CDR2 FQGNSA. V was trimmed by 1 base and J by 10 bases, leaving 8 bases between them.

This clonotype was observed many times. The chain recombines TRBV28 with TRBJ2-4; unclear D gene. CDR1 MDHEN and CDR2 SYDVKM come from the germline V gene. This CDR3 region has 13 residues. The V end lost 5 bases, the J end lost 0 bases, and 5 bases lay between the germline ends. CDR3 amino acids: CASSTLAKNIQYF. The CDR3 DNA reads TGTGCCAGCAGTACGCTAGCCAAAAACATTCAGTACTTC.

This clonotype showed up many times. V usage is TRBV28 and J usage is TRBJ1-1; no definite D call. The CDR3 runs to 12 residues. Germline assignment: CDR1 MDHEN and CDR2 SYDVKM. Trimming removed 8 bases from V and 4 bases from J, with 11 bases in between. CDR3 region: CASVGGVTEAFF. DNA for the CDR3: TGTGCCAGCGTAGGTGGTGTCACTGAAGCTTTCTTT.

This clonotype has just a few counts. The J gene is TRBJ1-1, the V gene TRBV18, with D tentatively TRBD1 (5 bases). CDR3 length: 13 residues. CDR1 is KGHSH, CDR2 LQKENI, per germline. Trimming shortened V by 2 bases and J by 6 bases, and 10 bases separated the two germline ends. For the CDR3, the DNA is TGTGCCAGCTCACCAGACAGCTCTCCTGAAGCTTTCTTT. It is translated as CASSPDSSPEAFF.

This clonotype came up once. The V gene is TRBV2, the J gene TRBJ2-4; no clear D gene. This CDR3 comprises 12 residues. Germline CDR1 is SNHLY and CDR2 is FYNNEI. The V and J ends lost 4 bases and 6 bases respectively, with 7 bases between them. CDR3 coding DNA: TGTGCCAGCAGTGGTATGGGAAACATTCAGTACTTC. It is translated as CASSGMGNIQYF.

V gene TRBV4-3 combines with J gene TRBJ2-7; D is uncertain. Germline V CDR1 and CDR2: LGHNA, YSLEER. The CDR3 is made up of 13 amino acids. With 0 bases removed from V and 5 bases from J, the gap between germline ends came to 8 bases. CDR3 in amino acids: CASSQDRGNEQYF. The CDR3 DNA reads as TGCGCCAGCAGCCAAGATCGTGGGAACGAGCAGTACTTC.

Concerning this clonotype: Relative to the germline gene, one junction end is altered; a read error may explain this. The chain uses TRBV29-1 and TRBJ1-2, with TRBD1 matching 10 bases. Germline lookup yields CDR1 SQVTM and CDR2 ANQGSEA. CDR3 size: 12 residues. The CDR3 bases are TGCAGCGTTGTCTTGGGACAGGGGCGTCTGGCCTTC. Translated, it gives CSVVLGQGRLAF.

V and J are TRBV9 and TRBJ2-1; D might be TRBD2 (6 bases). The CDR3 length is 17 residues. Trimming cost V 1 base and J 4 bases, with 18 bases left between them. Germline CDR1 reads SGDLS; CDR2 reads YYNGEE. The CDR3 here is CASSVNIGGATYNEQFF. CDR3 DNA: TGTGCCAGCAGCGTAAATATCGGCGGGGCTACTTACAATGAGCAGTTCTTC.

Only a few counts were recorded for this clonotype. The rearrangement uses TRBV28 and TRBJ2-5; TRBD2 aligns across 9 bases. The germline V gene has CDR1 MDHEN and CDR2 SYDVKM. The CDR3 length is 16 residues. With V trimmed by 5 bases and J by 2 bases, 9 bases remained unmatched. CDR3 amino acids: CASSPPLAGPQETQYF. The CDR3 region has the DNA TGTGCCAGCAGTCCTCCGCTAGCGGGGCCACAAGAGACCCAGTACTTC.

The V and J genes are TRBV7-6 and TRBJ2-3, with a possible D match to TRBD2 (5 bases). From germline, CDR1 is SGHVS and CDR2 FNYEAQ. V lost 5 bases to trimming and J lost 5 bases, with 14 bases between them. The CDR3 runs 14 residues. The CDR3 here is CASSTGIPQDTQYF. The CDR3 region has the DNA TGTGCCAGCAGCACCGGGATTCCACAAGATACGCAGTATTTT.

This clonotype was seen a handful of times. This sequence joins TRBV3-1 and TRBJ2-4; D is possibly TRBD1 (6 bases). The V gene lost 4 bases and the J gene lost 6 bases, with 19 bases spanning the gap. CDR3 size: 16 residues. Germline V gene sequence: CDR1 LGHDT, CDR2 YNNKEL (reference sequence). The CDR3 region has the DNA TGTGCCAGCAGCCTAGACAGGACTCAGGGCGTAAACATTCAGTACTTC. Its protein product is CASSLDRTQGVNIQYF.